The clone carrying this TCR beta chain was detected a few times. The data were obtained in a study of T-cell memory formation after mild COVID-19. The germline V gene has CDR1 SGHNT and CDR2 YENEEA. The CDR3 has 12 amino acids. V shed 5 bases and J shed 3 bases, with 4 bases lying between them. TCRdb reprocessed the 5' RACE reads via MiXCR and lists one record per CDR3 protein. The table lists almost 45,000 distinct CDR3 sequences, around 6.1% of them singletons, with approximately 0.8% in the top ten. The chain is built from TRBV11-3 and TRBJ2-2; D call uncertain. This clonotype was sampled from an adult who had mild COVID-19 (a few samples of this study predate the infection). Cell type and time point are not known. The material sequenced was PBMCs or a T cell subset sorted from them (not recorded which). The CDR3: CASSAHTGELFF. The CDR3 nucleotides are TGTGCCAGCAGCGCCCACACCGGGGAGCTGTTTTTT.